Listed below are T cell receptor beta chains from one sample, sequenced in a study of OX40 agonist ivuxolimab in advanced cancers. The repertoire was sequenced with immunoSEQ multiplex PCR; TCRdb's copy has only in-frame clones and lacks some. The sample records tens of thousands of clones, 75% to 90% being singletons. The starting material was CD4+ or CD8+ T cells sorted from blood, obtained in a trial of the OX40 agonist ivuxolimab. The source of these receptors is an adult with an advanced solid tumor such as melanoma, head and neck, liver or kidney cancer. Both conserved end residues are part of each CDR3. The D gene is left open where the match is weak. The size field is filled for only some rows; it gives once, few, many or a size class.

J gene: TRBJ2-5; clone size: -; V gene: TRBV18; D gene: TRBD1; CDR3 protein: CASSPIPGGNKETQYF; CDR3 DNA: TGTGCCAGCTCACCAATACCAGGGGGCAATAAAGAGACCCAGTACTTC
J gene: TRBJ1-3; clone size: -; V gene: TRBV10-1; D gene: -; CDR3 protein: CASHRGSGNTIYF; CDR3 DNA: TGCGCCAGCCATAGGGGGTCTGGAAACACCATATATTTT
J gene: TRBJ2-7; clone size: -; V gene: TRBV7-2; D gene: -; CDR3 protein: CASSFDLGQQYF; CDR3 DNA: TGTGCCAGCAGCTTCGACCTGGGGCAGCAGTACTTC
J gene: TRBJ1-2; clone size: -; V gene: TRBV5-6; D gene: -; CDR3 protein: CASSQPLWNYGYTF; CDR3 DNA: TGTGCCAGCAGCCAACCACTATGGAACTATGGCTACACCTTC
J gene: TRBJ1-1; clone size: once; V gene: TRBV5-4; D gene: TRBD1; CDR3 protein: CASSRQGYTEAFF; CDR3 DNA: TGTGCCAGCAGCCGACAGGGGTACACTGAAGCTTTCTTT
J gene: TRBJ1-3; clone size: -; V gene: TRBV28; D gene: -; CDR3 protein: CASSSDSFSGNTIYF; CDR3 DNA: TGTGCCAGCAGCTCCGACAGTTTCTCTGGAAACACCATATATTTT
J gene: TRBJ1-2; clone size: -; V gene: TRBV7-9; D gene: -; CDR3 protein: CASSLVGVWYYGYTF; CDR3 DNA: TGTGCCAGCAGCTTAGTAGGGGTTTGGTACTATGGCTACACCTTC
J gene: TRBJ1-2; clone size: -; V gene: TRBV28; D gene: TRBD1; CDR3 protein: CASRATGGSSQGYTF; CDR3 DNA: TGTGCCAGCAGAGCAACAGGGGGCTCATCGCAGGGCTACACCTTC
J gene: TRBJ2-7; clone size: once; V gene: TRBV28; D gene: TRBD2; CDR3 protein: CASTPPGLVDEQYF; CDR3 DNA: TGTGCCAGCACCCCGCCGGGACTAGTAGACGAGCAGTACTTC
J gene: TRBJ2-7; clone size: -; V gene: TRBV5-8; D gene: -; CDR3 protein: CASSFAGSYEQYF; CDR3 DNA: TGTGCCAGCAGCTTCGCTGGTTCCTACGAGCAGTACTTC
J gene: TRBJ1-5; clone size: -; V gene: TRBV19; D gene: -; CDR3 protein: CASSEGMGGNQPQHF; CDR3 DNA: TGTGCCAGTAGTGAGGGAATGGGGGGCAATCAGCCCCAGCATTTT
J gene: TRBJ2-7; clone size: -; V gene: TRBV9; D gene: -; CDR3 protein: CASSAEGAGGWNEQYF; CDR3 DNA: TGTGCCAGCAGCGCCGAGGGGGCGGGAGGATGGAACGAGCAGTACTTC
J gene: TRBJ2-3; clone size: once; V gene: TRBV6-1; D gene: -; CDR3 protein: CASSDYAGPSTDTQYF; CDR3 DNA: TGTGCCAGCAGTGACTATGCGGGGCCCAGCACAGATACGCAGTATTTT
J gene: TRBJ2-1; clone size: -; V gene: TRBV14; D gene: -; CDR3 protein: CASSHVTESQQFF; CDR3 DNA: TGTGCCAGCAGCCACGTCACGGAGTCCCAGCAGTTCTTC
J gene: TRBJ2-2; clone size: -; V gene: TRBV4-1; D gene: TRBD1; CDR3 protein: CASGSRQGDTGELFF; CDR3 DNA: TGCGCCAGCGGATCCCGACAGGGGGACACCGGGGAGCTGTTTTTT
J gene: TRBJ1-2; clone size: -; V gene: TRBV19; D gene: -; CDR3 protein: CASSISGDGYTF; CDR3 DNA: TGTGCCAGTAGTATATCGGGGGATGGCTACACCTTC
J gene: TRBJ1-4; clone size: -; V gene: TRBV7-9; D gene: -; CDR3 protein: CASSSRRATNEKLFF; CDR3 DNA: TGTGCCAGCAGCAGTCGACGGGCAACTAATGAAAAACTGTTTTTT
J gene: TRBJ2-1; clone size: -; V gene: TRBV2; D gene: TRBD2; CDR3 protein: CASSGWDYNEQFF; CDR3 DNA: TGTGCCAGTAGCGGGTGGGACTACAATGAGCAGTTCTTC
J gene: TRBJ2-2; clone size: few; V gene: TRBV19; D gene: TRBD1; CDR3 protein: CASSIRTGRTNTGELFF; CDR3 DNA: TGTGCCAGTAGTATCCGGACAGGACGTACGAACACCGGGGAGCTGTTTTTT
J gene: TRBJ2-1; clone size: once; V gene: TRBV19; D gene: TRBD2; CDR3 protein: CASSISASGTYNEQFF; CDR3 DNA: TGTGCCAGTAGTATATCGGCTAGCGGGACCTACAATGAGCAGTTCTTC
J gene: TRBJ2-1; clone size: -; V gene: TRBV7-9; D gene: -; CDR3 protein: CASSSDSMGPWFF; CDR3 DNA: TGTGCCAGCAGCTCCGATTCTATGGGACCTTGGTTCTTC
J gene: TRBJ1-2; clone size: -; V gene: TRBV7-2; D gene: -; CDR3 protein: CASSLDYGYTF; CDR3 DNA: TGTGCCAGCAGCCTGGACTATGGCTACACCTTC
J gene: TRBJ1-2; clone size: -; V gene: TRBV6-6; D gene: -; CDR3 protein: CASSYSKGGYGYTF; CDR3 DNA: TGTGCCAGCAGTTACTCAAAGGGTGGCTATGGCTACACCTTC
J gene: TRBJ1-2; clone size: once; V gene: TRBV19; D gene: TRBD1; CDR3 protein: CASRPGTEWGGYTF; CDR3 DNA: TGTGCCAGTAGGCCCGGGACAGAATGGGGCGGCTACACCTTC
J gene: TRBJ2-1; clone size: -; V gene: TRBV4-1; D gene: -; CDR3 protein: CASSLGPEAYNEQFF; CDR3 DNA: TGCGCCAGCAGCCTGGGACCGGAGGCCTACAATGAGCAGTTCTTC
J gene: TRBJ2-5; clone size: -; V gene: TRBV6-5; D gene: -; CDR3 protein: CASSRTGWETQYF; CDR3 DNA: TGTGCCAGCAGCCGGACTGGTTGGGAGACCCAGTACTTC
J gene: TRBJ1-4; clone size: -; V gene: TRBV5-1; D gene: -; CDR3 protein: CASSPGSNEKLFF; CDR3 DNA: TGCGCCAGCAGCCCGGGGTCTAATGAAAAACTGTTTTTT
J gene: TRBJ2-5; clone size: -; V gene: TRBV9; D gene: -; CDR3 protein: CASSVGGVGQETQYF; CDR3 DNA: TGTGCCAGCAGCGTAGGCGGGGTGGGACAAGAGACCCAGTACTTC
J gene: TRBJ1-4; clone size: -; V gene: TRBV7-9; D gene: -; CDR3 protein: CASRAGPSEKLFF; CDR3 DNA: TGTGCCAGCAGGGCGGGGCCGAGTGAAAAACTGTTTTTT
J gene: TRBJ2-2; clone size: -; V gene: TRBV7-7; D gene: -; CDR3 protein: CASSLAPGGELFF; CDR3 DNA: TGTGCTAGCAGCTTAGCGCCGGGGGGGGAGCTGTTTTTT
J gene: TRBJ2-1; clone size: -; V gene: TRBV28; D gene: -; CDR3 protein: CASSSVNSYNEQFF; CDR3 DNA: TGTGCCAGCAGTTCTGTGAACTCCTACAATGAGCAGTTCTTC
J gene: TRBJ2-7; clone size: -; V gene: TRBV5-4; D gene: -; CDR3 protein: CASSLDMGSYEQYF; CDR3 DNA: TGTGCCAGCAGCTTGGATATGGGATCCTACGAGCAGTACTTC
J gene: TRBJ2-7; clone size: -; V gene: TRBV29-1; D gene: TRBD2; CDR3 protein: CSVEVSSGGANVYEQYF; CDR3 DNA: TGCAGCGTTGAAGTGAGTAGCGGGGGGGCAAACGTTTACGAGCAGTACTTC
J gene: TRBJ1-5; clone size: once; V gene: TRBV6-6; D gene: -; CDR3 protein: CASTRDGRAGQPQHF; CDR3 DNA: TGTGCCAGCACCAGGGACGGTCGAGCAGGGCAGCCCCAGCATTTT
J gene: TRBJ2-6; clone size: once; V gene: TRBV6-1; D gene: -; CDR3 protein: CASSVYSSGANVLTF; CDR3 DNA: TGTGCCAGCAGTGTATACAGCTCTGGGGCCAACGTCCTGACTTTC